Presented here are 4 T cell receptor beta chains from one specimen sequenced in a study of shared clonotypes between healthy human individuals. The repertoire was sequenced with immunoSEQ multiplex PCR; TCRdb's copy has only in-frame clones and lacks some. Among over a million clones listed, roughly 95% were seen once. Sequenced input: naive CD4+ T cells sorted from blood. Subset reported: CD45RA+ positively selected. The source of these receptors is a man aged 30 to 45 in good health.

A single count supports this clone. The rearrangement links TRBV7-9 to TRBJ2-1; 8 bases match TRBD2. The V segment lost 4 bases and the J segment 8 bases; nucleotides outside the gene matches: 13. The CDR3 has 16 amino acids. Germline-derived CDR1 and CDR2 are SEHNR and FQNEAQ (reference sequence). The CDR3 coding sequence is TGTGCCAGCAGCTCCACCGTGGGACTAGGCTGGTATGAGCAGTTCTTC. Translating it yields CASSSTVGLGWYEQFF.

The chain couples TRBV7-2 to TRBJ1-2; 9 positions match TRBD1. V gave up 5 bases and J gave up 8 bases; unmatched junction bases: 6. The CDR3 length is 13 residues. The germline V gene encodes CDR1 SGHTA and CDR2 FQGNSA. In DNA, the CDR3 is TGTGCCAGCAGCATACAGGGGGCTGGAGGCTACACCTTC. Amino acids: CASSIQGAGGYTF.

This sequence joins TRBV7-2 and TRBJ2-2; weak D call: TRBD2 (7 bases). This CDR3 has 18 residues. V lost 2 bases and J 2 bases, leaving 18 bases between the germline ends. From germline, CDR1 is SGHTA and CDR2 FQGNSA. The CDR3 bases are TGTGCCAGCAGCTTATTTTATCGAGCGGGACATAACACCGGGGAGCTGTTTTTT. This codes for CASSLFYRAGHNTGELFF.

The chain is built from TRBV9 and TRBJ2-1; D might be TRBD2 (6 bases). Deletions cut 0 bases from V and 10 bases from J, with 17 bases between. The CDR3 totals 15 residues. Germline CDR1 SGDLS, CDR2 YYNGEE. CDR3 residues: CASSVGFGGAVEQFF. The DNA of the CDR3 is TGTGCCAGCAGCGTAGGATTCGGAGGGGCGGTAGAGCAGTTCTTC.